The present entry profiles one TCR beta chain with its context. Its antigen specificity is not known. No quality values exist for individual bases; no much larger clone is one base distant. TCRbeta CDR3 regions were amplified from genomic DNA by means of the immunoSEQ Assay, a bias-controlled multiplex PCR. The authors' analysis ran thus. Nucleated cell counts per sample were estimated from amplification of reference gene primers within the assay. Sequence reads were collapsed and filtered to measure the absolute abundance of every unique TCRbeta CDR3 rearrangement. For each sample, productive Simpson clonality was calculated by taking the square root of Simpson's diversity index across productive rearrangements. Here the immuneACCESS table is served through TCRdb, limited to in-frame sequences with V and J called. Missing clones are a known gap in these copies; in checked studies unresolved V genes cover under half, and the rest lacks a known reason. Clone size and V and J calls were adopted from that table, with D and trimming inferred from the DNA. In all, the sample holds some 65,000 clones, and roughly 91% of those were seen once. The top ten hold under 0.65% of the sample.

In Seattle, one collaborating source enrolled patients while the infection was active and tracked those patients longitudinally over the course of disease. Collaborating institutions collected whole blood in K2EDTA tubes following their own protocols. Collaborator samples were shipped for TCRbeta analysis as frozen whole blood, isolated PBMCs, or DNA extracted from either sample type. The data belong to a study of blood T cell repertoires in COVID-19 (dated by TCRdb to about 2020). The study in broad terms: Samples from collaborators originated in the United States, Italy and Spain and spanned both the acute and convalescent phases of COVID-19. The repertoires were released in a freely available public database meant as a resource for research on the immune response to SARS-CoV-2. Where available, HLA class I and class II types were taken from metadata supplied by the sample provider and were not determined by assay-based typing. The samples were drawn from two sources: the first 160 participants of the ongoing ImmuneRACE study, and 1,000 to 1,500 subjects contributed by 6 global collaborators. Subjects who had been exposed to COVID-19, were actively infected with it, or had recovered from it provided the deeply sampled blood TCRbeta repertoires that made up the dataset. The prospective study material was composed of cDNA or gDNA derived from T cells, B-cell-depleted T cells, or PBMCs. Nearly every sample came with metadata listing a de-identified subject ID, COVID-19 status, age in years and sex. Results the study describes overall, beyond this receptor: The quantity of clinical and demographic metadata differed by source and by participant and was supplied without curation.

CDR1 and CDR2, looked up from the germline V gene, are MNHEY and SVGEGT. Counted from cysteine to phenylalanine, this CDR3 has 14 amino acids. Only the CDR3 DNA stays, 42 bases, in frame from base 1. For this chain, trimming is 4 bases at the V end and 3 bases at the J end, and the number of junction bases without a gene match is 0. The origin of this receptor is a man in his fifties with COVID-19, enrolled during active disease. Here the chain combines TRBV6-2 or TRBV6-3 and TRBJ2-6, with TRBD1 matching 7 junction bases. Sequenced material: peripheral blood. This receptor carries the CDR3 CASSSGGGANVLTF. The base sequence is TGTGCCAGCAGTTCAGGGGGTGGGGCCAACGTCCTGACTTTC.